These T cell receptor beta chains were read from a single sample in a study of T cell responses to AZD1222 COVID-19 vaccine. The assay was immunoSEQ multiplex PCR, and TCRdb's table has in-frame clones only and misses some. Found here are some 130,000 clones, 85% to 90% of them singletons; the top ten hold 20% to 25%. Sequenced here: peripheral blood, sampled on day 0 of AZD1222 vaccination. The source is an adult in good health. CDR3s include the opening cysteine and the closing phenylalanine or tryptophan. A D gene is named only where the DNA matches it firmly. Only part of the rows carry a size: once, few, many, or a class if the clone is expanded.

CDR3aa: CASEDRISYEQYF
CDR3nt: TGTGCCAGCGAGGACAGGATCTCCTACGAGCAGTACTTC
v_gene: TRBV5-5
abundance: few
j_gene: TRBJ2-7
d_gene: TRBD1

CDR3aa: CASSNGENWEAFF
CDR3nt: TGTGCCAGCAGCAACGGGGAAAACTGGGAAGCTTTCTTT
v_gene: TRBV7-6
abundance: NA
j_gene: TRBJ1-1
d_gene: NA

CDR3aa: CASSIVGGRVNEQFF
CDR3nt: TGTGCCAGTAGTATAGTCGGGGGAAGGGTCAATGAGCAGTTCTTC
v_gene: TRBV19
abundance: NA
j_gene: TRBJ2-1
d_gene: NA

CDR3aa: CASSTTPGGTGESFNQPQHF
CDR3nt: TGTGCCAGTAGTACGACCCCTGGCGGGACAGGGGAATCTTTCAATCAGCCCCAGCATTTT
v_gene: TRBV19
abundance: NA
j_gene: TRBJ1-5
d_gene: TRBD1

CDR3aa: CASSPGWGLEQFF
CDR3nt: TGTGCCAGCTCACCAGGCTGGGGTCTTGAGCAGTTCTTC
v_gene: TRBV18
abundance: NA
j_gene: TRBJ2-1
d_gene: NA

CDR3aa: CAGGRAGGNTIYF
CDR3nt: TGTGCCGGGGGAAGGGCGGGGGGAAACACCATATATTTT
v_gene: TRBV12-3/TRBV12-4
abundance: NA
j_gene: TRBJ1-3
d_gene: NA

CDR3aa: CASSPGLLAKNIQYF
CDR3nt: TGTGCCAGCAGCCCGGGACTTCTGGCCAAAAACATTCAGTACTTC
v_gene: TRBV5-6
abundance: NA
j_gene: TRBJ2-4
d_gene: NA

CDR3aa: CASSIRTGREQYF
CDR3nt: TGTGCCAGCAGCATAAGGACAGGGCGAGAGCAGTACTTC
v_gene: TRBV12-1
abundance: NA
j_gene: TRBJ2-7
d_gene: NA

CDR3aa: CASTPGLAGGYSSYEQYF
CDR3nt: TGCGCCAGCACCCCGGGACTAGCGGGGGGCTATAGCTCCTACGAGCAGTACTTC
v_gene: TRBV5-1
abundance: once
j_gene: TRBJ2-7
d_gene: TRBD2

CDR3aa: CASSRGDFSGETQYF
CDR3nt: TGTGCCAGCAGCCGGGGCGACTTCTCAGGGGAGACCCAGTACTTC
v_gene: TRBV7-9
abundance: NA
j_gene: TRBJ2-5
d_gene: NA

CDR3aa: CASSIDLDYNQPQHF
CDR3nt: TGTGCCAGTAGTATAGATCTCGACTACAATCAGCCCCAGCATTTT
v_gene: TRBV19
abundance: NA
j_gene: TRBJ1-5
d_gene: NA

CDR3aa: CASSLGGPYTGELFF
CDR3nt: TGTGCCAGCAGCTTAGGAGGGCCCTACACCGGGGAGCTGTTTTTT
v_gene: TRBV7-6
abundance: NA
j_gene: TRBJ2-2
d_gene: NA

CDR3aa: CASSLDLGQSELFF
CDR3nt: TGTGCCAGCAGTTTAGATTTGGGACAGTCGGAGCTGTTTTTT
v_gene: TRBV28
abundance: NA
j_gene: TRBJ2-2
d_gene: TRBD1

CDR3aa: CASRWHSGDSNQPQHF
CDR3nt: TGTGCCAGTAGATGGCATTCCGGGGACAGCAATCAGCCCCAGCATTTT
v_gene: TRBV19
abundance: NA
j_gene: TRBJ1-5
d_gene: NA

CDR3aa: CASSRDSSYNEQFF
CDR3nt: TGTGCCAGCAGCAGGGACAGCTCCTACAATGAGCAGTTCTTC
v_gene: TRBV2
abundance: few
j_gene: TRBJ2-1
d_gene: TRBD1

CDR3aa: CASSRALIKGETQYF
CDR3nt: TGTGCCAGCTCTAGAGCTCTTATCAAGGGAGAGACCCAGTACTTC
v_gene: TRBV6-5
abundance: NA
j_gene: TRBJ2-5
d_gene: NA

CDR3aa: CASSLRAEYNEQFF
CDR3nt: TGTGCCAGCAGCCTCCGGGCGGAATACAATGAGCAGTTCTTC
v_gene: TRBV5-5
abundance: NA
j_gene: TRBJ2-1
d_gene: NA